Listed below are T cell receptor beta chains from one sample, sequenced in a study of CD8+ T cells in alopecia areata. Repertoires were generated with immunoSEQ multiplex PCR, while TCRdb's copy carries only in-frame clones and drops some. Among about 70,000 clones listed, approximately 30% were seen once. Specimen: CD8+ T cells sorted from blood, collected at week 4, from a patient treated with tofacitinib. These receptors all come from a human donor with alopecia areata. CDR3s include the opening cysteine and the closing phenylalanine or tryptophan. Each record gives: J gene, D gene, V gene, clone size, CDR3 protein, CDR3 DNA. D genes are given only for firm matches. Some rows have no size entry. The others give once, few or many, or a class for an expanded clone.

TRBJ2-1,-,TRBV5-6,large,CASSTGRWNEQFF,TGTGCCAGCAGCACTGGACGTTGGAATGAGCAGTTCTTC
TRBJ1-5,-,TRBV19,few,CASSQRGGQPQHF,TGTGCCAGTAGTCAAAGGGGCGGTCAGCCCCAGCATTTT
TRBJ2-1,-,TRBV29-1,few,CSVEESGTQQFF,TGCAGCGTTGAAGAAAGTGGGACACAGCAGTTCTTC
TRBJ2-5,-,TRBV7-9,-,CASSRAGPGMGTQYF,TGTGCCAGCAGCCGGGCTGGACCGGGAATGGGGACCCAGTACTTC
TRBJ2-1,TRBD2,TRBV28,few,CASSLVAAGGYGEQFF,TGTGCCAGCAGTTTGGTTGCGGCGGGAGGGTATGGTGAGCAGTTCTTC
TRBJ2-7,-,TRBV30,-,CAWSVRTDEQYF,TGTGCCTGGAGTGTAAGGACTGACGAGCAGTACTTC
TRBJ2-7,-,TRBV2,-,CASPPSPDRVYEQYF,TGTGCCAGCCCACCCAGCCCGGACAGAGTCTACGAGCAGTACTTC
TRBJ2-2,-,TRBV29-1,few,CSARGRVGTGELFF,TGCAGCGCTAGGGGAAGGGTGGGGACCGGGGAGCTGTTTTTT
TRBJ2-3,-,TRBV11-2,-,CASSILRASTDTQYF,TGTGCCAGCAGCATCCTCAGGGCGAGCACAGATACGCAGTATTTT
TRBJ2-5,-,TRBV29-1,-,CSVEVDREGETQYF,TGCAGCGTTGAGGTGGACAGGGAGGGGGAGACCCAGTACTTC
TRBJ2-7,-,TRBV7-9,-,CASSLASGEQYF,TGTGCCAGCAGCTTAGCGTCGGGGGAGCAGTACTTC
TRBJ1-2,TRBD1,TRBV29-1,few,CSVVSKWRGHGYTF,TGCAGCGTTGTATCAAAGTGGAGGGGGCATGGCTACACCTTC
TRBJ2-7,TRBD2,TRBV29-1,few,CSVVGLAEPYEQYF,TGCAGCGTTGTCGGACTAGCGGAGCCCTACGAGCAGTACTTC
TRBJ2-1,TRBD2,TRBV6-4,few,CASSDTRTSDYNEQFF,TGTGCCAGCAGTGACACACGGACTAGCGACTACAATGAGCAGTTCTTC
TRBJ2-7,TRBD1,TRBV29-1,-,CSVVVDRGPYEQYF,TGCAGCGTTGTGGTGGACAGGGGGCCCTACGAGCAGTACTTC
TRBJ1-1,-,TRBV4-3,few,CASSRTRRNTEAFF,TGCGCCAGCAGCCGAACCAGAAGGAACACTGAAGCTTTCTTT
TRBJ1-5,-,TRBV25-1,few,CASGVLGNQPQHF,TGTGCCAGCGGCGTCCTGGGCAATCAGCCCCAGCATTTT
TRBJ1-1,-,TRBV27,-,CASRGVMNTEAFF,TGTGCCAGCAGGGGAGTTATGAACACTGAAGCTTTCTTT
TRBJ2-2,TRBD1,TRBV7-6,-,CASSRGQGVGELFF,TGTGCCAGCAGCCGAGGACAGGGTGTGGGGGAGCTGTTTTTT
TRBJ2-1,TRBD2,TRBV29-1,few,CSGGLAGNNEQFF,TGCAGCGGGGGACTAGCGGGAAACAATGAGCAGTTCTTC
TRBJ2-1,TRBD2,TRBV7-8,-,CASSLFSGSDEQFF,TGTGCCAGCAGCTTATTTAGCGGGAGCGATGAGCAGTTCTTC
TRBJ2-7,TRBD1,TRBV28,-,CASSPTRQGLSEQYF,TGTGCCAGCAGTCCGACGAGACAGGGCCTGAGCGAGCAGTACTTC
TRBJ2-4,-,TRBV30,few,CAWSVPSGLAKNIQYF,TGTGCCTGGAGTGTACCAAGCGGCCTAGCCAAAAACATTCAGTACTTC
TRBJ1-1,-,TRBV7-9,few,CASSWVLQGTEAFF,TGTGCCAGCAGCTGGGTCCTGCAGGGGACCGAAGCTTTCTTT
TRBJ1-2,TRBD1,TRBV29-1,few,CSVGDREGNGYTF,TGCAGCGTAGGGGACAGGGAAGGGAATGGCTACACCTTC
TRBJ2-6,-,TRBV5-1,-,CASSMEGPRAGANVLTF,TGCGCCAGCAGTATGGAGGGACCCCGGGCGGGGGCCAACGTCCTGACTTTC
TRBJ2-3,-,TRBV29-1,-,CSVDGGFGDTQYF,TGCAGCGTTGATGGGGGTTTCGGAGATACGCAGTATTTT
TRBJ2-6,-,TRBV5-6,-,CASSLAGGSGANVLTF,TGTGCCAGCAGCTTGGCCGGGGGCTCTGGGGCCAACGTCCTGACTTTC
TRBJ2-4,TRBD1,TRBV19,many,CASSMRTGERNIQYF,TGTGCCAGTAGTATGCGGACAGGGGAGAGGAACATTCAGTACTTC
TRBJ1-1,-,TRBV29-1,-,CSVKGQGVNTEAFF,TGCAGCGTAAAGGGGCAGGGAGTGAACACTGAAGCTTTCTTT
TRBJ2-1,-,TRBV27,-,CASSIGTPYNEQFF,TGTGCCAGCAGTATCGGGACCCCCTACAATGAGCAGTTCTTC
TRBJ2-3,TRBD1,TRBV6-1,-,CASGGTGILDTQYF,TGTGCCAGCGGCGGGACAGGCATTTTGGATACGCAGTATTTT
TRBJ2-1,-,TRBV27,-,CASSRNRVGEQFF,TGTGCCAGCAGTAGAAACAGGGTGGGTGAGCAGTTCTTC
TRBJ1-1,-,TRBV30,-,CAWSWGGRTEAFF,TGTGCCTGGAGTTGGGGGGGACGCACTGAAGCTTTCTTT
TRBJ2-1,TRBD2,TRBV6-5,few,CASSSVAGAMNEQFF,TGTGCCAGCAGTTCCGTAGCGGGAGCTATGAATGAGCAGTTCTTC
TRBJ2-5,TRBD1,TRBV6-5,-,CASSPFQGARETQYF,TGTGCCAGCAGTCCTTTTCAGGGGGCGCGGGAGACCCAGTACTTC
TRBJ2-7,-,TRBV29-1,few,CSARDTASYEQYF,TGCAGCGCCCGGGACACCGCCTCCTACGAGCAGTACTTC
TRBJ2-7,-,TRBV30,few,CASSAVSYEQYF,TGTGCCTCCTCAGCGGTCTCCTACGAGCAGTACTTC
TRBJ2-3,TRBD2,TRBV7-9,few,CASSLVGGGADTQYF,TGTGCCAGCAGCTTAGTTGGCGGGGGGGCAGATACGCAGTATTTT
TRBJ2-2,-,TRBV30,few,CALELGPTGELFF,TGTGCCTTGGAACTAGGTCCCACCGGGGAGCTGTTTTTT
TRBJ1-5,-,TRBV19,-,CASSPGAGGHQPQHF,TGTGCCAGTAGTCCAGGGGCAGGAGGTCATCAGCCCCAGCATTTT
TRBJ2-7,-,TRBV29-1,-,CSVTQGSSSYEQYF,TGCAGCGTGACGCAGGGGTCAAGCTCCTACGAGCAGTACTTC
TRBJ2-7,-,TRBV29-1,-,CSVEGGDSYEQYF,TGCAGCGTTGAAGGAGGGGACTCCTACGAGCAGTACTTC
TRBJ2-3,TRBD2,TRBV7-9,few,CASSSTTSGVTDTQYF,TGTGCCAGCAGCTCAACGACTAGCGGGGTCACAGATACGCAGTATTTT
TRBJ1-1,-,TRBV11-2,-,CASSSGTEAFF,TGTGCCAGCAGCTCCGGGACGGAAGCTTTCTTT
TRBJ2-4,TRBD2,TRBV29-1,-,CSASGRENIQYF,TGCAGCGCTAGCGGGAGGGAAAACATTCAGTACTTC
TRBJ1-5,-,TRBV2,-,CAGREEGRNQPQHF,TGTGCCGGCAGGGAGGAAGGGCGAAATCAGCCCCAGCATTTT
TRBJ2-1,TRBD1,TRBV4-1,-,CASSQAPPGTGGLNEQFF,TGCGCCAGCAGCCAGGCTCCCCCCGGGACAGGGGGCTTGAATGAGCAGTTCTTC
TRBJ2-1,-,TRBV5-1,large,CASSLVPGSRRNEQFF,TGCGCCAGCAGCTTGGTGCCAGGCAGCCGTCGCAATGAGCAGTTCTTC
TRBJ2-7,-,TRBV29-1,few,CSVEKGEGEQYF,TGCAGCGTTGAAAAGGGGGAGGGCGAGCAGTACTTC
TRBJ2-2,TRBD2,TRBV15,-,CATSRELAGGPTGELFF,TGTGCCACCAGCAGAGAACTAGCGGGAGGACCCACCGGGGAGCTGTTTTTT
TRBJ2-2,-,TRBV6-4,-,CASSPYGGELFF,TGTGCCAGCAGTCCCTATGGCGGGGAGCTGTTTTTT